This T cell receptor beta chain was retrieved from a study of blood T cell repertoires in COVID-19. Looking at the study overall: The origin of the acute and convalescent COVID-19 samples was the United States, Italy and Spain. PBMCs, B-cell-depleted T cells, or T cells provided the cDNA or gDNA that made up the material.

Germline lookup yields CDR1 MNHEY and CDR2 SVGEGT. With 4 bases clipped from V and 0 bases from J, the junction kept 4 bases outside the gene matches. The CDR3 totals 15 residues. Seattle patients were enrolled during active infection and followed longitudinally. Measured with immunoSEQ multiplex PCR; TCRdb has only the in-frame clones, and not every one. Of approximately 93,000 clones in the sample, roughly 70% were seen once. Specimen: peripheral blood. The rearrangement joins TRBV6-2 or TRBV6-3 to TRBJ2-3; TRBD2 agrees at 7 bases. The sequence derives from a man in his 70s with COVID-19, enrolled during active disease. The CDR3, as DNA: TGTGCCAGCAGTTTCCCTAGCGGCAGCACAGATACGCAGTATTTT. Encoded protein: CASSFPSGSTDTQYF.